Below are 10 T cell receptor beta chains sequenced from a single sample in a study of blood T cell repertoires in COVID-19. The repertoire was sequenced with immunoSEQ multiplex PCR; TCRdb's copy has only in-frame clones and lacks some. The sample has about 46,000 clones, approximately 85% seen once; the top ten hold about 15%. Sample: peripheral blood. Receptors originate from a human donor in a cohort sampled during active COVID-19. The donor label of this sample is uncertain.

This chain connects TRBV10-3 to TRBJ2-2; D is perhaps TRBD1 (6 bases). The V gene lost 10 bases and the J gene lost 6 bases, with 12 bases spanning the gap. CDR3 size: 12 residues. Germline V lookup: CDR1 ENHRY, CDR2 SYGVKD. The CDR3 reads CATGVDPGELFF. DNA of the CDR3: TGTGCCACAGGGGTCGATCCCGGGGAGCTGTTTTTT.

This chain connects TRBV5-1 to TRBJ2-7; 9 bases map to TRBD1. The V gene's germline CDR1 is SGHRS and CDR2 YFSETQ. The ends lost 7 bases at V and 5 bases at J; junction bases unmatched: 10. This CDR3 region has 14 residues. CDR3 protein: CASRPGQGQNEQYF. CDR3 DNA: TGCGCCAGCCGTCCAGGACAGGGGCAGAACGAGCAGTACTTC.

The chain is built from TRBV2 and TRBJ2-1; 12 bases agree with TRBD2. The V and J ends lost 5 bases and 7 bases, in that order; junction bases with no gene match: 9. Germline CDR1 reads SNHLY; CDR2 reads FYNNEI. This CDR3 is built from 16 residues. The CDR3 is CASSQLASGGVNEQFF. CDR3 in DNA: TGTGCCAGCAGTCAACTCGCTAGCGGGGGGGTTAATGAGCAGTTCTTC.

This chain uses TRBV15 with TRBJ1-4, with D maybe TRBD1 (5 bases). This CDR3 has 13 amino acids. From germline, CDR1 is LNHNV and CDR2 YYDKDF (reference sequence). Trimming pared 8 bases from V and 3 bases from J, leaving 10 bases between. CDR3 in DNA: TGTGCCACCTCAGGGTTTTCTAATGAAAAACTGTTTTTT. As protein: CATSGFSNEKLFF. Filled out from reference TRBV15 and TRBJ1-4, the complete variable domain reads DAMVIQNPRYQVTQFGKPVTLSCSQTLNHNVMYWYQQKSSQAPKLLFHYYDKDFNNEADTPDNFQSRRPNTSFCFLDIRSPGLGDTAMYLCATSGFSNEKLFFGSGTQLSVL.

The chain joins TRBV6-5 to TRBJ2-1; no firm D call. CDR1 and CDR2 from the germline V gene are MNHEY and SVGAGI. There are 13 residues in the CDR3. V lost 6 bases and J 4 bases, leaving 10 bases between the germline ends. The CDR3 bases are TGTGCCAGCAGGAAAACAGTTTACAATGAGCAGTTCTTC. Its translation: CASRKTVYNEQFF.

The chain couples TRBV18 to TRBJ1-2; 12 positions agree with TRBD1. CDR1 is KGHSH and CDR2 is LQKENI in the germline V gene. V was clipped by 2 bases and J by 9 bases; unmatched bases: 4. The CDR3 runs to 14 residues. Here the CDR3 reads CASSPRDRGRSYTF. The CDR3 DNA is TGTGCCAGCTCACCAAGGGACAGGGGGCGTAGCTACACCTTC.

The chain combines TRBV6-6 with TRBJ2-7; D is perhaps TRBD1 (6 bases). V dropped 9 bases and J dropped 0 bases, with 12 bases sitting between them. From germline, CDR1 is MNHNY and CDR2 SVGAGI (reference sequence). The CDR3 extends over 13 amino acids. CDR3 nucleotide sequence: TGTGCCAGTACAGGGACCAGCTCCTACGAGCAGTACTTC. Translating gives CASTGTSSYEQYF.

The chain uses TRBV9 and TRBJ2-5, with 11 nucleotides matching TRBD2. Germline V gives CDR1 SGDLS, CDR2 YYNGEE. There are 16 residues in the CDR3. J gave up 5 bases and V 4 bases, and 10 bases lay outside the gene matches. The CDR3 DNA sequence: TGTGCCAGCAGCACTAGCGGGGGCATGAGTGGGGAGACCCAGTACTTC. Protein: CASSTSGGMSGETQYF.

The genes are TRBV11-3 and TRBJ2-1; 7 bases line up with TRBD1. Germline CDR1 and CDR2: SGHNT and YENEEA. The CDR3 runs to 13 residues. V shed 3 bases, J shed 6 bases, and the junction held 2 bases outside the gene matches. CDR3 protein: CASSFRQGNEQFF. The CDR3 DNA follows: TGTGCCAGCAGCTTTAGACAGGGCAATGAGCAGTTCTTC.

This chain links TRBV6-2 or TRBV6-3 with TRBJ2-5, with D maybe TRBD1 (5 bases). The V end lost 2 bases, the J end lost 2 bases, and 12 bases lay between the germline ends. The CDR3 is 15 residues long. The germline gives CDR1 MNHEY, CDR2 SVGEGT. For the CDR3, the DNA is TGTGCCAGCAGTTACGGTGGGGCGGAGCAAGAGACCCAGTACTTC. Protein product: CASSYGGAEQETQYF.